The 8 T cell receptor beta chains below come from one sample, sequenced in a study of T cells expressing NK-cell markers. TCRdb reprocessed the 5' RACE reads and stores each CDR3 protein as one record, lacking DNA. This table lists some 140,000 distinct CDR3 sequences. Sequenced: blood T cells: a sorted CD56 or NKG2C T cell subset, CD4+ or CD8+ T cells, or bulk PBMC T cells (not recorded which). These receptors all stem from a woman in her forties or fifties in good health.

The chain has TRBV5-6 and TRBJ1-4. The CDR3 extends over 15 amino acids. Germline V lookup: CDR1 SGHDT, CDR2 YYEEEE. CDR3 region: CASSLGPNWSEKLFF.

The rearrangement links TRBV7-9 to TRBJ1-5; TCRdb calls TRBD1, which cannot be checked without DNA. This CDR3 has 17 amino acids. The germline CDR1 and CDR2 sequences are SEHNR and FQNEAQ (reference sequence). The CDR3 is CASSLSVDRGQNQPQHF.

This rearrangement joins TRBV5-1 to TRBJ2-1; TCRdb lists TRBD2, though no DNA is available to test this call. CDR3 length equals 15 residues. Germline lookup yields CDR1 SGHRS and CDR2 YFSETQ. CDR3 in amino acids: CASSLDGRAVNEQFF.

The rearrangement links TRBV20-1 to TRBJ2-1. Germline assignment: CDR1 DFQATT and CDR2 SNEGSKA (reference sequence). The CDR3 extends over 13 amino acids. The CDR3: CSARKIGRNEQFF.

The chain uses TRBV7-9 and TRBJ2-1; TCRdb's assignment of TRBD2 cannot be checked, as there is no DNA. Per the germline V gene, CDR1 is SEHNR and CDR2 is FQNEAQ (reference sequence). The length of the CDR3 is 15 residues. CDR3 residues: CASSLRAGGWNEQFF.

V and J are TRBV4-1 and TRBJ1-5; there is no DNA to check the TCRdb D call of TRBD1. Germline CDR1 is MGHRA and CDR2 is YSYEKL. The CDR3 sequence is 14 residues long. CDR3 loop: CASSQVGGSQPQHF.

The chain uses TRBV11-2 and TRBJ1-1. The CDR3 sequence is 15 residues long. The germline V gene encodes CDR1 SGHAT and CDR2 FQNNGV. The CDR3 protein is CASSLTRAMNTEAFF. The entire variable domain, with the rest obtained from reference TRBV11-2 and TRBJ1-1, is as follows: EAGVAQSPRYKIIEKRQSVAFWCNPISGHATLYWYQQILGQGPKLLIQFQNNGVVDDSQLPKDRFSAERLKGVDSTLKIQPAKLEDSAVYLCASSLTRAMNTEAFFGQGTRLTVV.

J is TRBJ2-1 and V is TRBV15; TCRdb calls TRBD2, which cannot be checked without DNA. The CDR3 has 14 amino acids. Per the germline V gene, CDR1 is LNHNV and CDR2 is YYDKDF (reference sequence). The CDR3 region is CATSPSGRGDEQFF.